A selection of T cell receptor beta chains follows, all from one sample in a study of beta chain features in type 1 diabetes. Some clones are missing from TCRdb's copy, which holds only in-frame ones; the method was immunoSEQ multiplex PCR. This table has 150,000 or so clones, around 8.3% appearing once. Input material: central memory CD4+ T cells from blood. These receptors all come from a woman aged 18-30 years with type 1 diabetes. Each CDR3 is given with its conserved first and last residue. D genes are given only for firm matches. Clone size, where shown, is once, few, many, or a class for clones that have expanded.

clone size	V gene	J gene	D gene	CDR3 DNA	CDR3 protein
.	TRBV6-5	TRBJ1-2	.	TGTGCCAGCAGTTCTCCGGGGAGAGGCTACACCTTC	CASSSPGRGYTF
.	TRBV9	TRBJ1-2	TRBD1	TGTGCCAGCAGCGAGCGGACAGGGGGATATGGCTACACCTTC	CASSERTGGYGYTF
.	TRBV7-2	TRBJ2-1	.	TGTGCCAGCAGTCTTGAGGGAGCCGTCTACAATGAGCAGTTCTTC	CASSLEGAVYNEQFF
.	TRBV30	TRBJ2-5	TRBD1	TGTGCCTGGAGTGTTTGGGACAGAGTGAAAGAGACCCAGTACTTC	CAWSVWDRVKETQYF
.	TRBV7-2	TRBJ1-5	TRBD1	TGTGCCAGCAGCTCGTCACAGGGGGCGGTTCAGCCCCAGCATTTT	CASSSSQGAVQPQHF
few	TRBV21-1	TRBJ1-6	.	TGTGCCAGCAGCCACAGGGGCGACCCTACAGGGTCACCCCTCCACTTT	CASSHRGDPTGSPLHF
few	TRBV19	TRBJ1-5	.	TGTGCCAGTAGTATAGGACAGCTGTATAGCAATCAGCCCCAGCATTTT	CASSIGQLYSNQPQHF
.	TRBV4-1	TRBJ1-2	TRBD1	TGCGCCAGCAGCCCCCAAACTGGACAGGGTTTAGGGTATGGCTACACCTTC	CASSPQTGQGLGYGYTF
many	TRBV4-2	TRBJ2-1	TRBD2	TGTGCCAGCAGCCGGGGGAACAGCGGGGGGGCCGATGAGCAGTTCTTC	CASSRGNSGGADEQFF
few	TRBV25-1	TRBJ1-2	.	TGTGCCACCCACAGCAGCGGCTACACCTTC	CATHSSGYTF
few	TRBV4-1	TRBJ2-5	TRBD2	TGCGCCAGCAGCCAAGCCTACGGGACTAGCTTAGGAGGGACCCAGTACTTC	CASSQAYGTSLGGTQYF
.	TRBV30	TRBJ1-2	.	TGTGCCTACGTCGGGGATCGGTATGGCTACACCTTC	CAYVGDRYGYTF
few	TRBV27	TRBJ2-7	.	TGTGCCAGCAGCCGGACCCCGGGAACCTACGAGCAGTACTTC	CASSRTPGTYEQYF
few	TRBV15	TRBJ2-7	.	TGTGCCACCAGCAGGGACACGGCCTACGAGCAGTACTTC	CATSRDTAYEQYF
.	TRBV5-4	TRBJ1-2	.	TGTGCCAGCAGCTTGGTGGGAAGGGAGGCGGGTGGCTACACCTTC	CASSLVGREAGGYTF
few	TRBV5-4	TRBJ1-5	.	TGTGCCAGCAGCCGGACAGACACTAGCAATCAGCCCCAGCATTTT	CASSRTDTSNQPQHF
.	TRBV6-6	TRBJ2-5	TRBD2	TGTGCCAGCAGGGCCCTAGCGGGGGCCGGAAAGACCCAGTACTTC	CASRALAGAGKTQYF
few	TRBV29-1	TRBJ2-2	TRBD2	TGCAGCGTTTTGACTAGCGTGGGGGGAAGGGAGCTGTTTTTT	CSVLTSVGGRELFF
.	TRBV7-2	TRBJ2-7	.	TGTGCCAGCAGCTTAAACGGGGGTTACGAGCAGTACTTC	CASSLNGGYEQYF
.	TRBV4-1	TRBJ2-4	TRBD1	TGCGCCAGCAGCCAAGCTTGGACAGGCGTTAAAGGTAACATTCAGTACTTC	CASSQAWTGVKGNIQYF
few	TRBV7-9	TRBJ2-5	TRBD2	TGTGCCAGCAGCCCGCCTACCGGGGGAGGGGAGACCCAGTACTTC	CASSPPTGGGETQYF
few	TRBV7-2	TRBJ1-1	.	TGTGCCAGCAGCCGGGACACTGAAGCTTTCTTT	CASSRDTEAFF
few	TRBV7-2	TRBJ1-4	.	TGTGCCAGCAGCTTAAGTACTCTTAATGAAAAACTGTTTTTT	CASSLSTLNEKLFF
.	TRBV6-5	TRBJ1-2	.	TGTGCCAGCATTAACTCGGGGGGTGGCTACACCTTC	CASINSGGGYTF
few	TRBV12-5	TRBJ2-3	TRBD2	TGTGCTAGTGCCGAGGGCGGGGGGGCACATACGCAGTATTTT	CASAEGGGAHTQYF
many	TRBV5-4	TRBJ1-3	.	TGTGCCAGCAGCCCTTTCTCTGGAAACACCATATATTTT	CASSPFSGNTIYF
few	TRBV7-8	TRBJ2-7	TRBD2	TGTGCCAGCAGCTCCACACCGGGACTAGAAAACGAGCAGTACTTC	CASSSTPGLENEQYF
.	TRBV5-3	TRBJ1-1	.	TGTGCCAGAAGCTACCTGAGCGTCTGGGTACGGGGTGAAGCTTTCTTT	CARSYLSVWVRGEAFF
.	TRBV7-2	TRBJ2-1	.	TGTGCCAGCGAGGGATACAATGAGCAGTTCTTC	CASEGYNEQFF
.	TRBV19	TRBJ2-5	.	TGTGCCAGTAGTGGTCGGGGGGCCTGGGAGACCCAGTACTTC	CASSGRGAWETQYF
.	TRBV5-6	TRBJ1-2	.	TGTGCCAGCAGCCCGGGCAACAGGGAGGGCACCTTC	CASSPGNREGTF
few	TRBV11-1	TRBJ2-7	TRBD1	TGTGCCAGCAGCCCGGGACAGGTCTACGAGCAGTACTTC	CASSPGQVYEQYF
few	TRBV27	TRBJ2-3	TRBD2	TGTGCCAGCAACCCCAGCGGGAAGTTGTCAGATACGCAGTATTTT	CASNPSGKLSDTQYF
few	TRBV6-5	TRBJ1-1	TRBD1	TGTGCCAGCAGTTTAGGACAGGGAGGGAGGAACACTGAAGCTTTCTTT	CASSLGQGGRNTEAFF
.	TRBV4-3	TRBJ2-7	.	TGCGCCAGCAGCCAAGACTCCAAGCCCTACGAGCAGTACTTC	CASSQDSKPYEQYF
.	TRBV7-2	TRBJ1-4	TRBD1	TGTGCCAGCAGCCCGGGACAGGGGGCGGCAAAACTGTTTTTT	CASSPGQGAAKLFF
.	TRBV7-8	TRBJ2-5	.	TGTGCCAGCAGCCGTGGCTGGGGGGGCAAAGAGACCCAGTACTTC	CASSRGWGGKETQYF
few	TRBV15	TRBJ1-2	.	TGTGCCACCAGCCGGGAAAACTATGGCTACACCTTC	CATSRENYGYTF
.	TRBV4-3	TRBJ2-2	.	TGCGCCAGCAGCCAAGATGCCGTCGGGGGACCCAACACCGGGGAGCTGTTTTTT	CASSQDAVGGPNTGELFF
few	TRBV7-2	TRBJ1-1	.	TGTGCCAGCAGAGCGGGGATGAACACTGAAGCTTTCTTT	CASRAGMNTEAFF
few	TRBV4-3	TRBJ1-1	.	TGCGCCAGCAGCCAAGATTCGCGGAGGAACACTGAAGCTTTCTTT	CASSQDSRRNTEAFF
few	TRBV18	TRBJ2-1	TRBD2	TGTGCCAGCTCAGCTGGACTAGCGGGAGGGGATGAGCAGTTCTTC	CASSAGLAGGDEQFF
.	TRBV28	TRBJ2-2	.	TGTGCCAGCATTCCCATTACAGGGAGGGACACCGGGGAGCTGTTTTTT	CASIPITGRDTGELFF
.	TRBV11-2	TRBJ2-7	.	TGTGCCAGCAGCTCACTTCCTACCTACGAGCAGTACTTC	CASSSLPTYEQYF
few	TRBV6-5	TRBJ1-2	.	TGTGCCAGCACCCCAAGCGGGCAGACCAGCTATGGCTACACCTTC	CASTPSGQTSYGYTF
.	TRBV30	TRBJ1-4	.	TGTGCCTGGAGCTTTAATGAAAAACTGTTTTTT	CAWSFNEKLFF
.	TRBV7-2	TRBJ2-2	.	TGTGCCAGCAACACAGGCGCGAACACCGGGGAGCTGTTTTTT	CASNTGANTGELFF
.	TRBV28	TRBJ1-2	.	TGTGCCAGCAGCTCAGGACAATCCGACTATGGCTACACCTTC	CASSSGQSDYGYTF
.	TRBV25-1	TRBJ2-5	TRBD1	TGTGCCAGCAGTGAAGAAGGGGGCTGGGAGACCCAGTACTTC	CASSEEGGWETQYF
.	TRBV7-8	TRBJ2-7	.	TGTGCCAGCAGCTTAGGTAGGGGCGGCTACGAGCAGTACTTC	CASSLGRGGYEQYF